Presented here are 19 T cell receptor beta chains from one specimen sequenced in a study of T cell responses to AZD1222 COVID-19 vaccine (dated by TCRdb to the early 2020s). This specimen's time point label, interpreted: about 28 days (+/-7) after the second vaccine dose. The library came from the immunoSEQ multiplex PCR assay. TCRdb limited this immuneACCESS table to in-frame rearrangements with V and J called. A share of clones is missing; checked studies link under half to unresolved V genes, and the rest is unexplained. This sample gives around 130,000 clones in total; 80% to 95% of them show up just once. In total, the top ten clones hold 1.5% to 2% of the sample. The sequenced sample was peripheral blood, obtained 28 days after the second AZD1222 dose. These receptors all stem from an adult who received the AZD1222 COVID-19 vaccine.

The J gene is TRBJ1-5, the V gene TRBV28; D not certain. The CDR3 is made up of 15 amino acids. The V end was cut by 4 bases, the J end by 0 bases, with 10 bases between. Germline loops: CDR1 MDHEN, CDR2 SYDVKM. In DNA form, the CDR3 reads TGTGCCAGCAGTTCTACCGATCTTAGCAATCAGCCCCAGCATTTT. This codes for CASSSTDLSNQPQHF.

The V gene is TRBV19, the J gene TRBJ1-1; TRBD1 aligns across 12 bases. The CDR3 is made up of 12 amino acids. Unmatched junction bases numbered 3, after V lost 6 bases and J lost 10 bases. Germline-derived CDR1 and CDR2 are LNHDA and SQIVND (reference sequence). Written as DNA, the CDR3 is TGTGCCAGTAGGGGGACAGGGGGCGCAGCTTTCTTT. Amino acids: CASRGTGGAAFF.

The CDR3 DNA sequence: TGTGCCAGCAGCCCTCTCATTTGGGGAGGTGGAGATACGCAGTATTTT. Its protein product is CASSPLIWGGGDTQYF. The chain links TRBV6-6 to TRBJ2-3, with D possibly TRBD2 on 6 matching bases. V shed 6 bases and J shed 5 bases, with 21 bases lying between them. The CDR3 is 16 amino acids. Germline-derived CDR1 and CDR2 are MNHNY and SVGAGI (reference sequence).

The chain carries TRBV27 and TRBJ1-2, with 8 bases aligning to TRBD1. Germline values: CDR1 MNHEY, CDR2 SMNVEV (reference sequence). The CDR3 is 15 residues long. J lost 4 bases, V lost 4 bases, and 8 bases had no gene match. CDR3 in amino acids: CASSWSRGRGYGYTF. In DNA form, the CDR3 reads TGTGCCAGCAGTTGGTCCAGGGGGCGCGGCTATGGCTACACCTTC.

This CDR3 reads CASSLITVDQPQHF. DNA for the CDR3: TGTGCCAGCAGCTTAATTACAGTGGATCAGCCCCAGCATTTT. The rearrangement joins TRBV7-2 to TRBJ1-5; no clear D gene. Germline CDR1 SGHTA, CDR2 FQGNSA. Deletions cut 2 bases from V and 5 bases from J, with 10 bases between. The length of the CDR3 is 14 residues.

This chain links TRBV9 with TRBJ2-3; D is possibly TRBD2 (6 bases). Trimming shortened V by 4 bases and J by 6 bases, and 18 bases separated the two germline ends. Germline V gene data show CDR1 as SGDLS and CDR2 as YYNGEE. This CDR3 region has 15 residues. The CDR3 region is CASSQTRGSHDTQYF. Written as DNA, the CDR3 is TGTGCCAGCAGCCAGACTAGAGGAAGCCACGATACGCAGTATTTT.

CDR3 sequence reads: CASSLRQGSNQPQHF. The CDR3 DNA follows: TGTGCCAGCAGCTTAAGACAGGGAAGCAATCAGCCCCAGCATTTT. This sequence joins TRBV7-8 and TRBJ1-5; 7 positions match TRBD1. The CDR3 has 15 residues. CDR1 and CDR2 (germline): SGHVS, FQNEAQ. Trimming cost V 2 bases and J 1 base; bases outside gene matches: 2. The full variable domain, its missing parts supplied by reference TRBV7-8 and TRBJ1-5, is GAGVSQSPRYKVAKRGQDVALRCDPISGHVSLFWYQQALGQGPEFLTYFQNEAQLDKSGLPSDRFFAERPEGSVSTLKIQRTQQEDSAVYLCASSLRQGSNQPQHFGDGTRLSIL.

About this clone: Other DNA sequences from this sample encode an identical CDR3 as well. The chain uses TRBV27 and TRBJ2-1; D not certain. The germline V gene has CDR1 MNHEY and CDR2 SMNVEV (reference sequence). The V end was cut by 3 bases, the J end by 3 bases, with 3 bases between. CDR3 length: 12 residues. CDR3 sequence reads: CASSLNYNEQFF. The CDR3, as DNA: TGTGCCAGCAGTTTGAACTACAATGAGCAGTTCTTC.

The chain joins TRBV12-3 or TRBV12-4 to TRBJ1-2; D might be TRBD1 (5 bases). The CDR3 length is 13 residues. V lost 1 base to trimming and J lost 6 bases, with 9 bases between them. For the CDR3, the DNA is TGTGCCAGCAGTTTAGGAGGGGCCGATGGCTACACCTTC. Protein product: CASSLGGADGYTF.

V gene TRBV10-3 combines with J gene TRBJ2-2; D not certain. The CDR3 spans 13 residues. Germline CDR1 and CDR2: ENHRY and SYGVKD. With 3 bases removed from V and 0 bases from J, the gap between germline ends came to 2 bases. CDR3 amino acids: CAISDPNTGELFF. CDR3 in DNA: TGTGCCATCAGTGACCCGAACACCGGGGAGCTGTTTTTT.

The chain joins TRBV9 to TRBJ1-1; D unclear. Germline CDR1 and CDR2: SGDLS and YYNGEE. V lost 1 base and J 5 bases, leaving 6 bases between the germline ends. The CDR3 sequence is 12 residues long. The CDR3 nucleotides read TGTGCCAGCAGCGTAAGGGTAACTGAAGCTTTCTTT. Protein product: CASSVRVTEAFF.

The chain employs TRBV7-9 and TRBJ1-6; D is undetermined. CDR1 and CDR2 from the germline V gene are SEHNR and FQNEAQ (reference sequence). Trimming pared 8 bases from V and 9 bases from J, leaving 11 bases between. This CDR3 has 12 residues. The CDR3 DNA reads as TGTGCCAGCGGCCCGTATGGTTCACCCCTCCACTTT. It codes for CASGPYGSPLHF.

Only one count was recorded for this clone. The chain employs TRBV6-4 and TRBJ1-2; possible D gene TRBD1, 6 bases. Germline lookup yields CDR1 MRHNA and CDR2 SNTAGT. The CDR3 has 14 amino acids. V gave up 7 bases and J gave up 0 bases, with 12 bases separating them. CDR3 in amino acids: CASNPGHSNYGYTF. Written as DNA, the CDR3 is TGTGCCAGCAACCCGGGACACTCTAACTATGGCTACACCTTC.

The chain has TRBV5-1 and TRBJ2-1, with D perhaps matching TRBD1 (6 bases). CDR3 length: 15 amino acids. Germline CDR1 and CDR2: SGHRS and YFSETQ. V dropped 4 bases and J dropped 9 bases, with 20 bases sitting between them. CDR3 residues: CASSPGYREGGEQFF. DNA of the CDR3: TGCGCCAGCAGCCCTGGTTACAGGGAAGGGGGTGAGCAGTTCTTC.

This chain links TRBV3-1 (or the pseudogene TRBV3-2) with TRBJ2-3; D perhaps matches TRBD1 (6 bases). The CDR3 sequence is 17 residues long. Germline V gene sequence: CDR1 LGHDT, CDR2 YNNKEL (reference sequence). V dropped 4 bases and J dropped 0 bases, with 17 bases sitting between them. This chain's CDR3 is CASSRWDTSTSTDTQYF. The CDR3 region has the DNA TGTGCCAGCAGCCGCTGGGACACCAGTACTAGCACAGATACGCAGTATTTT.

The chain uses TRBV7-9 and TRBJ1-3, with 7 bases fitting TRBD1. CDR1 and CDR2 (germline): SEHNR, FQNEAQ (reference sequence). This CDR3 spans 15 amino acids. V dropped 1 base and J dropped 3; count of bases not matched to a gene: 3. The CDR3 loop is CASSLDGTDGNTIYF. The CDR3 nucleotides read TGTGCCAGCAGCTTAGATGGGACAGATGGAAACACCATATATTTT.

The chain uses TRBV4-2 and TRBJ2-2; D is perhaps TRBD1 (6 bases). Germline lookup yields CDR1 LGHNA and CDR2 YNFKEQ. The CDR3 is 19 amino acids. With 0 bases removed from V and 0 bases from J, the gap between germline ends came to 17 bases. The CDR3 is CASSQDSRVGGPNTGELFF. DNA of the CDR3: TGTGCCAGCAGCCAAGACTCCCGGGTAGGGGGACCGAACACCGGGGAGCTGTTTTTT.

This clone has just a few counts. One end of the junction fails to match germline, which may point to a read error. The chain carries TRBV7-7 and TRBJ2-2, with TRBD2 as a possible D gene (7 bases). From germline, CDR1 is SSHAT and CDR2 FNYEAQ (reference sequence). This CDR3 contains 16 residues. The CDR3 reads CASSPGGPGNTGELFF. As DNA, the CDR3 is TGTGCTAGCAGCCCCGGGGGGCCGGGGAACACCGGGGAGCTGTTTTTT.

The rearrangement joins TRBV2 to TRBJ1-5, with D possibly being TRBD1 (6 bases). The CDR3 has 15 amino acids. V was pared by 5 bases and J by 0 bases, with 11 bases between. From germline, CDR1 is SNHLY and CDR2 FYNNEI. The CDR3 reads CASSWDIASNQPQHF. Written as DNA, the CDR3 is TGTGCCAGCAGTTGGGACATAGCTAGCAATCAGCCCCAGCATTTT.